This TCR beta chain derives from a study of relationships among human T cell subsets. Study-wide findings and caveats: Clones with over 100 reads held over 60% of CD8+ cytotoxic sequences.

Germline V gives CDR1 MDHEN, CDR2 SYDVKM. The CDR3 covers 15 residues. V dropped 5 bases and J dropped 1 base, with 14 bases sitting between them. Semiquantitative ARM-PCR amplified T cell receptor alpha and beta CDR3 regions from mRNA. Tagged nested gene-specific primers were used first, then communal superprimers amplified exponentially. TCRdb reprocessed the multiplex PCR reads via MiXCR and lists one record per CDR3 protein. The profile shows fewer than 16,000 distinct CDR3 sequences, roughly 64% of them singletons. On this clonotype: The target antigen is unknown.

The source material was total T cells sorted from blood. The chain couples TRBV28 to TRBJ2-5, with D possibly being TRBD2 (5 bases). The receptor was derived from a man aged 40-55 years in good health. The CDR3 reads CASSPPGVTQETQYF. In nucleotides, the CDR3 is TGTGCCAGCAGTCCACCCGGGGTCACCCAAGAGACCCAGTACTTC.